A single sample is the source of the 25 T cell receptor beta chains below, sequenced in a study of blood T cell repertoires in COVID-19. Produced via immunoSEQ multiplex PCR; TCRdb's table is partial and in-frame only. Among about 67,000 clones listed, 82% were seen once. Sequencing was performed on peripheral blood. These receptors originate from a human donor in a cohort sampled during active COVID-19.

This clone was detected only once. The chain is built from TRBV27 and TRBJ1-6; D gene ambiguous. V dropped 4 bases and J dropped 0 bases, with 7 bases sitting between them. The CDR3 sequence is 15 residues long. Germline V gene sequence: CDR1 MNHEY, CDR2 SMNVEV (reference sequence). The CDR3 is CASSWRGSYNSPLHF. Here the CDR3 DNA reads TGTGCCAGCAGTTGGCGGGGCTCCTATAATTCACCCCTCCACTTT.

CDR3 protein: CASSEGTGGTEAFF. For the CDR3, the DNA is TGTGCCAGCAGTGAGGGGACAGGGGGCACTGAAGCTTTCTTT. The V call is TRBV6-1, the J call TRBJ1-1, with 11 bases lining up with TRBD1. Germline-derived CDR1 and CDR2 are MNHNS and SASEGT. This CDR3 is 14 amino acids long. V lost 3 bases to trimming and J lost 4 bases; unmatched junction nucleotides: 1.

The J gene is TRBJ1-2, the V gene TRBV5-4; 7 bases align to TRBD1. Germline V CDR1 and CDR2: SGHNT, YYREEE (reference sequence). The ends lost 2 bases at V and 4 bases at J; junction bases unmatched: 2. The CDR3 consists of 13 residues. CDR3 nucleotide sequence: TGTGCCAGCAGCTTCACAGGGGCCTATGGCTACACCTTC. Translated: CASSFTGAYGYTF. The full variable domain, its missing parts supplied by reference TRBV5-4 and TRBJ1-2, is ETGVTQSPTHLIKTRGQQVTLRCSSQSGHNTVSWYQQALGQGPQFIFQYYREEENGRGNFPPRFSGLQFPNYSSELNVNALELDDSALYLCASSFTGAYGYTFGSGTRLTVV.

CDR3 amino acids: CASRSLAGGYNEQFF. Written as DNA, the CDR3 is TGTGCCAGCAGGTCACTAGCGGGGGGGTACAATGAGCAGTTCTTC. The chain joins TRBV7-2 to TRBJ2-1; 13 bases agree with TRBD2. The ends lost 6 bases at V and 4 bases at J; junction bases unmatched: 3. The CDR3 contains 15 residues. Germline V gene sequence: CDR1 SGHTA, CDR2 FQGNSA.

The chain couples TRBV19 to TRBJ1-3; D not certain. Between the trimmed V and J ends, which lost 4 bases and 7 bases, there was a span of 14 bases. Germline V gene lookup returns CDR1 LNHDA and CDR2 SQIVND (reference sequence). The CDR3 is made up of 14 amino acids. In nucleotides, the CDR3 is TGTGCCAGTAGTAGGAGCAGAGCTCGGAACACCATATATTTT. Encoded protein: CASSRSRARNTIYF.

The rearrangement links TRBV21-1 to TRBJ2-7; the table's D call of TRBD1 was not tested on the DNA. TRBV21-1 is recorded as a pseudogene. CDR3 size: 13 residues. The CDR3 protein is CASSSAPRDKEYF. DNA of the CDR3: TGTGCCAGCAGCAGCGCCCCCCGGGACAAGGAGTACTTC.

The CDR3 reads CASSLRSGTGIGEQYF. The DNA of the CDR3 is TGTGCCAGCAGCTTGAGGTCCGGGACAGGGATCGGCGAGCAGTACTTC. The chain carries TRBV7-2 and TRBJ2-7; 9 nucleotides line up with TRBD1. CDR1 SGHTA and CDR2 FQGNSA come from the germline V gene. V dropped 3 bases and J dropped 6; count of bases not matched to a gene: 12. The CDR3 totals 16 residues.

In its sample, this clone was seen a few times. The CDR3 DNA follows: TGTGCCAGCTCACGCCGGGATATCTACGAGCAGTACTTC. Translated, it gives CASSRRDIYEQYF. The chain recombines TRBV18 with TRBJ2-7, with D tentatively TRBD2 (5 bases). The CDR3 extends over 13 amino acids. V lost 4 bases and J 3 bases, leaving 10 bases between the germline ends. Germline CDR1 reads KGHSH; CDR2 reads LQKENI.

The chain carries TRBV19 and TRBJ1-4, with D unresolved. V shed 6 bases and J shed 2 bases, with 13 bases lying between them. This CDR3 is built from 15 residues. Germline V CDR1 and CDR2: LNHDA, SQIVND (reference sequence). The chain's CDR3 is CASSPDGVTNEKLFF. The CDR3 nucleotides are TGTGCCAGTAGCCCGGACGGGGTTACTAATGAAAAACTGTTTTTT. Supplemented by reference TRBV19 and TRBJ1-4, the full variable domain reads DGGITQSPKYLFRKEGQNVTLSCEQNLNHDAMYWYRQDPGQGLRLIYYSQIVNDFQKGDIAEGYSVSREKKESFPLTVTSAQKNPTAFYLCASSPDGVTNEKLFFGSGTQLSVL.

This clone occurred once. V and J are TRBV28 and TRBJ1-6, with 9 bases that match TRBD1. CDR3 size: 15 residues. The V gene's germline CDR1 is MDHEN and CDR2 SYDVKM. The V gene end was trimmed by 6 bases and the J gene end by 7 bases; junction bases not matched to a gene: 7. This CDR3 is CASRSPGQGNSPLHF. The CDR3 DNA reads TGTGCCAGCAGATCACCCGGACAGGGGAATTCACCCCTCCACTTT.

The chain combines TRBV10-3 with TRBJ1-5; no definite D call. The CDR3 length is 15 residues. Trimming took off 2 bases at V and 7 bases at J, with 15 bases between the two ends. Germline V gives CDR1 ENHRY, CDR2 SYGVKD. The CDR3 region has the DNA TGTGCCATCAGTGAGGGACTCGCCCTGGGGCAGCCCCAGCATTTT. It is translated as CAISEGLALGQPQHF.

CDR3 protein: CASSLERGPPETQYF. The CDR3, as DNA: TGTGCCAGCAGCTTGGAGCGGGGGCCGCCGGAGACCCAGTACTTC. The gene calls are TRBV11-2 and TRBJ2-5; 8 bases match TRBD2. CDR1 SGHAT and CDR2 FQNNGV come from the germline V gene. The CDR3 loop spans 15 amino acids. With V trimmed by 3 bases and J by 5 bases, 8 bases remained unmatched.

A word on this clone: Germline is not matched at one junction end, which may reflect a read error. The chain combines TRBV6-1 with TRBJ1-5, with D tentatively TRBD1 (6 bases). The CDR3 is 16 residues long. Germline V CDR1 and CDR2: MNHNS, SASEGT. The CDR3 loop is CASTEWGTGSGQPQHF. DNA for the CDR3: TGTGCCAGCACTGAATGGGGTACAGGGTCCGGTCAGCCCCAGCATTTT.

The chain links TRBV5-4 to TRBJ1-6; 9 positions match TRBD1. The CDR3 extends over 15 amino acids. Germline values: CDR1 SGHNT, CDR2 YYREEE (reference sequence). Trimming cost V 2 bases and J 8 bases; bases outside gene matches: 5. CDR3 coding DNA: TGTGCCAGCAGCTTTTGGGACAGGGTTGATTCACCCCTCCACTTT. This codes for CASSFWDRVDSPLHF.

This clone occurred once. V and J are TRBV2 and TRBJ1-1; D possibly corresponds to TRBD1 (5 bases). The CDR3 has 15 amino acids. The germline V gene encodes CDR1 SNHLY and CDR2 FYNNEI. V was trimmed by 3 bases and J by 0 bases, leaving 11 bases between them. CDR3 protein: CASSDSPRVNTEAFF. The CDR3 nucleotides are TGTGCCAGCAGTGATAGTCCCAGGGTGAACACTGAAGCTTTCTTT.

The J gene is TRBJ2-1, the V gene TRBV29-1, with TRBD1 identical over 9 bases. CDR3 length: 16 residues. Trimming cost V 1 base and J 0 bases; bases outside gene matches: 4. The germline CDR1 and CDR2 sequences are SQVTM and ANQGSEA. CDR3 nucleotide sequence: TGCAGCGTTGAAGCCGGGACAGGGAGCTCCTACAATGAGCAGTTCTTC. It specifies CSVEAGTGSSYNEQFF.

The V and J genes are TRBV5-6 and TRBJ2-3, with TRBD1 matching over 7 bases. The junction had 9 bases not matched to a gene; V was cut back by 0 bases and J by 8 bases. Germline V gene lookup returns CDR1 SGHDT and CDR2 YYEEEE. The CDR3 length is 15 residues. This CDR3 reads CASSLVAGGQGTQYF. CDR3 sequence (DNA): TGTGCCAGCAGCTTGGTGGCAGGGGGACAAGGTACGCAGTATTTT.

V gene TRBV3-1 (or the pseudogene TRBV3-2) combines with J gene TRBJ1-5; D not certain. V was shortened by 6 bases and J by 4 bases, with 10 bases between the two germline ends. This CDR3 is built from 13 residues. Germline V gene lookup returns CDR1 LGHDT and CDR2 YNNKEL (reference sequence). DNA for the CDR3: TGTGCCAGCAGTTTAAGGGAGAATCAGCCCCAGCATTTT. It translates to CASSLRENQPQHF.

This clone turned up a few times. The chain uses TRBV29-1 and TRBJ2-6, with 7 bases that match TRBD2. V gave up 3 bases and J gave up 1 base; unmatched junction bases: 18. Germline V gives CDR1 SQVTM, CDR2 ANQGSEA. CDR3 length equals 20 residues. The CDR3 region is CSVEDGPARGVASGANVLTF. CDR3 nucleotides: TGCAGCGTTGAGGATGGACCCGCACGGGGGGTCGCTTCTGGGGCCAACGTCCTGACTTTC.

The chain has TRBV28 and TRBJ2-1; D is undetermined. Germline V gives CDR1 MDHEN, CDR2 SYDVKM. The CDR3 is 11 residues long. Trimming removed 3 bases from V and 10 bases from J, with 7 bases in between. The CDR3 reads CASSFGFEQFF. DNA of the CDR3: TGTGCCAGCAGTTTCGGGTTCGAGCAGTTCTTC.

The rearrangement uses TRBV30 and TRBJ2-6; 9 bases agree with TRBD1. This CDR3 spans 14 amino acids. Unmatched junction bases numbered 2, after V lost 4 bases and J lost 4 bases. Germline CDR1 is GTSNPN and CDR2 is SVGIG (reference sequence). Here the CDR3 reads CAWNRGHGANVLTF. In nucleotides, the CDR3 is TGTGCCTGGAACAGGGGGCACGGGGCCAACGTCCTGACTTTC.

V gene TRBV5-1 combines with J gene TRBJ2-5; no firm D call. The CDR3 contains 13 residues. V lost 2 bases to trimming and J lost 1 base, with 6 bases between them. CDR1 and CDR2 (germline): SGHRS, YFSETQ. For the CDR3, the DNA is TGCGCCAGCAGCTTTAGCCTCCAAGAGACCCAGTACTTC. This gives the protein CASSFSLQETQYF.

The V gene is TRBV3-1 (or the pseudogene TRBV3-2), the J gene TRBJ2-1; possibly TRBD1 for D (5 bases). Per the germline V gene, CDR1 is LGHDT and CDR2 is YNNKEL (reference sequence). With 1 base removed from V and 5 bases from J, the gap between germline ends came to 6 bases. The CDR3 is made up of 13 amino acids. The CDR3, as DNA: TGTGCCAGCAGCCAAGTACAGGACAATGAGCAGTTCTTC. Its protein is CASSQVQDNEQFF.

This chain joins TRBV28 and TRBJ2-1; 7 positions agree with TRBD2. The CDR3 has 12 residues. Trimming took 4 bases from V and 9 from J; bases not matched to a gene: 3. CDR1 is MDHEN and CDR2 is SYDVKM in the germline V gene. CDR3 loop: CASSWDYFEQFF. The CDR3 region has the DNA TGTGCCAGCAGTTGGGACTACTTTGAGCAGTTCTTC.

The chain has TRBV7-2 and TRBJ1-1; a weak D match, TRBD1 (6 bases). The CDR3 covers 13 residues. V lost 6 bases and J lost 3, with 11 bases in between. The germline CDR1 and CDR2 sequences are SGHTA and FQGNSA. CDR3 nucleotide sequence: TGTGCCAGCAGAGAACAGGGCTACACTGAAGCTTTCTTT. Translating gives CASREQGYTEAFF.